This TCR beta chain was sequenced for a study of T cell responses to AZD1222 COVID-19 vaccine. Study observations and caveats: Spike-specific TCR breadth and depth both grew after two AZD1222 doses. Baseline seropositives among AZD1222 recipients totaled only 5 to 7. A reported finding is that nearly half of spike-specific TCRs target unmutated variant regions.

Germline V lookup: CDR1 SNHLY, CDR2 FYNNEI. Deletions cut 1 base from V and 2 bases from J, with 11 bases between. The CDR3 spans 15 residues. Data came from immunoSEQ multiplex PCR; TCRdb stores just in-frame clones and leaves some out. The sample includes about 94,000 clones, nearly 90% seen only once; the top ten take about an eighth. A few counts support this clone. As yet, its antigen is unknown. The chain uses TRBV2 and TRBJ1-2; a weak D match, TRBD1 (5 bases). This receptor was obtained from an adult in good health. The specimen comprised peripheral blood, sampled on day 0 of AZD1222 vaccination. CDR3: CASSEVQGRNYGYTF. CDR3 bases: TGTGCCAGCAGTGAAGTCCAGGGCAGGAACTATGGCTACACCTTC.